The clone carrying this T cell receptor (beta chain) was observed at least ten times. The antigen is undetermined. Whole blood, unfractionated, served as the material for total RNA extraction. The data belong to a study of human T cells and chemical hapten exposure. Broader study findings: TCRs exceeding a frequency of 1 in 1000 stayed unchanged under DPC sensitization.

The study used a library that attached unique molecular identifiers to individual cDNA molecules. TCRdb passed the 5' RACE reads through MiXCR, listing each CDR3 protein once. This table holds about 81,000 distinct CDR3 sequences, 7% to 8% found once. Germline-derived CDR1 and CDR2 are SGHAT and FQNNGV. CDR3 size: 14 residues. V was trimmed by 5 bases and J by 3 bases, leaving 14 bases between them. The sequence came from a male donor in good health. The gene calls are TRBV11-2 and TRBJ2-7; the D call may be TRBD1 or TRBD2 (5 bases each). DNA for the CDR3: TGTGCCAGCAGCATCACCGGGACGGACTACGAGCAGTACTTC. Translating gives CASSITGTDYEQYF. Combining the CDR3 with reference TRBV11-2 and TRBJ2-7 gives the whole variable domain EAGVAQSPRYKIIEKRQSVAFWCNPISGHATLYWYQQILGQGPKLLIQFQNNGVVDDSQLPKDRFSAERLKGVDSTLKIQPAKLEDSAVYLCASSITGTDYEQYFGPGTRLTVT.